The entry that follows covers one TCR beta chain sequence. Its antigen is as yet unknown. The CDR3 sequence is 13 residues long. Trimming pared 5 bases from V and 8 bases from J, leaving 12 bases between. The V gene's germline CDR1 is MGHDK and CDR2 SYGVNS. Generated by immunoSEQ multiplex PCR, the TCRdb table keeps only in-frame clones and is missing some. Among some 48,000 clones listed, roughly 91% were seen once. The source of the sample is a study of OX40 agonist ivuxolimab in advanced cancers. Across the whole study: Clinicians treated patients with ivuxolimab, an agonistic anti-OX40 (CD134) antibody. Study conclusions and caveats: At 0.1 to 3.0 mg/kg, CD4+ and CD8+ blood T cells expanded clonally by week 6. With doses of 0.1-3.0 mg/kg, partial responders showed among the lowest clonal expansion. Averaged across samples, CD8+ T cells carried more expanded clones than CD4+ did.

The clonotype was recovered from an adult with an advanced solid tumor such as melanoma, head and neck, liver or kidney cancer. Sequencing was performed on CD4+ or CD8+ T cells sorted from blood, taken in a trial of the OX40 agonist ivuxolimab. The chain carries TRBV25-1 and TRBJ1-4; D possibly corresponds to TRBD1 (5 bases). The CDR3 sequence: CASSLQGWEKLFF. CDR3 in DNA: TGTGCCAGCAGTTTGCAGGGATGGGAAAAACTGTTTTTT. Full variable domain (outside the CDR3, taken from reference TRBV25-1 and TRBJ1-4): EADIYQTPRYLVIGTGKKITLECSQTMGHDKMYWYQQDPGMELHLIHYSYGVNSTEKGDLSSESTVSRIRTEHFPLTLESARPSHTSQYLCASSLQGWEKLFFGSGTQLSVL.